This T cell receptor beta chain was recovered during a study of cytomegalovirus exposure and HLA in healthy donors. The CDR3 sequence is 14 residues long. Germline CDR1 MGHRA, CDR2 YSYEKL. V dropped 0 bases and J dropped 1 base, with 6 bases sitting between them. Primers: 60 Vbeta forward and 13 Jbeta reverse. Here immunoSEQ multiplex PCR was the method, and the copy in TCRdb shows in-frame clones only, minus some. The sample lists approximately 150,000 clones, approximately 80% occurring once. This sequence was found in a woman in her thirties or forties in good health and CMV-seropositive. The sequencing sample was made of PBMCs. The chain employs TRBV4-1 and TRBJ2-5, with D possibly TRBD2 on 5 matching bases. The CDR3 coding sequence is TGCGCCAGCAGCCAAGACGGGGTCCAAGAGACCCAGTACTTC. Amino acid sequence: CASSQDGVQETQYF.